This T cell receptor beta chain was identified during a study of control samples from healthy donors and cancer patients. The protocol was immunoSEQ multiplex PCR, while the TCRdb copy is restricted to in-frame clones and leaves out a portion. The sample has about 100,000 clones; more than 85% are singletons. Germline CDR1 and CDR2: SGHRS and YFSETQ. CDR3 length: 13 residues. The ends were cut back, 3 bases at V and 5 bases at J, with 11 bases in the middle. The V gene is TRBV5-1, the J gene TRBJ2-5; D is uncertain. This sequence was found in a man under 40 in good health. The sequencing sample was made of blood. In DNA, the CDR3 is TGCGCCAGCAGCTCAAGCCCCGGGGAGACCCAGTACTTC. Translation: CASSSSPGETQYF.